This T cell receptor (beta chain) was captured in a study of blood T cells in healthy people across ages (dated by TCRdb to the mid-2010s). Study-level background: In model experiments, template switching captured about one uniquely barcoded TCR beta cDNA molecule for every two T cells. The study measured age-related changes in TCR beta repertoire diversity using deep sequencing normalized with unique cDNA molecular identifiers. Donors were grouped into four age groups: young (average roughly 17 years), middle-aged (roughly 38), aged (around 56) and long-lived (about 82). To avoid experimental bias, donors of different ages were distributed randomly across sequencing lanes. For two donors (one aged 18 to 30 and one aged 80 or older), the study analyzed two additional independent replicas of 1 million unique cDNA reads from the same blood draw.

Donors were 30 to 45 systemically healthy Caucasian individuals from Russia aged 6 to 90 years. About 9.1 milliliters of peripheral blood were collected from each donor into EDTA-treated Vacutainer tubes. Ficoll-Paque density-gradient centrifugation was used to isolate PBMCs, with at least 7 million obtained per sample. Total RNA was extracted from PBMCs with Trizol reagent, with at least 5.5 micrograms obtained per sample. The percentages of naive CD45RAhigh/CD27high T cells were determined by flow cytometry on a PBMC aliquot from every donor. Trimming accounts for 4 bases at V and 3 bases at J, while the number of junction bases matched to no gene is 16. CDR1 and CDR2 were assigned from the germline V gene as LGHNA and YSLEER. Reading from cysteine to phenylalanine, the CDR3 counts 20 amino acids. The read is trimmed to its CDR3 DNA, 60 bases read in frame from base 1. Library preparation was by 5' RACE. Reads for this sample came from an Illumina HiSeq 2500. A second PCR of about 6 to 12 cycles was performed with a sample-barcoded 5' primer and a J-beta primer mix. A unique molecular identifier was introduced onto each TCR beta cDNA molecule by a template-switch 5' adaptor carrying 12 random nucleotides. At least 2.5 million CDR3-containing paired-end reads were obtained from each sample. First-strand cDNA synthesis was performed from all RNA using the Mint cDNA synthesis kit, with priming by a TRBC-specific oligonucleotide. Following uracil-DNA glycosylase treatment, a first 18-cycle PCR with universal primers M1SS and BC2_uni_R was performed on all cDNA. The authors' analysis ran thus. For normalization, 1 million high-quality reads were randomly selected from each sample, with every read carrying a distinct molecular identifier. Instead of being binned into consensus sequences, reads that shared molecular identifiers were thrown out. MiTCR, set to a Q25 quality threshold and the strictest error-elimination algorithm, was used for CDR3 identification, clonotype clustering and error correction. Lower-bound total TCR beta diversity was estimated with a nonparametric unseen species model using Euler transformation. TCRdb reran the public reads through fastp at Q25 and MiXCR, keeping productive beta chains. CDR3 protein duplicates are merged, each entry listing the most common genes and DNA. The V and J calls and clone size come from TCRdb's table, not from the authors' own analysis. The sample contains about 1 million distinct CDR3 sequences, under 55% of them found a single time. The ten largest account for approximately 20% of the sample.

As regards this clonotype: Its antigen remains unidentified. Base qualities are not at hand, and no much larger clone is one base apart.

Beyond this particular receptor, the publication reports: Because donor CMV infection status was unknown, age-related changes in expanded clonotypes were potentially confounded. Observed TCR beta diversity correlated strongly with the percentage of naive T cells measured by flow cytometry. Compared with the aged group, the long-lived group had more naive CD4+ T cells, fewer expanded clones and increased TCR diversity, suggesting age selection. Because profiling used bulk unsorted PBMCs, naive and antigen-experienced compartments could not be compared conclusively. Observed TCR beta diversity per million T cells fell roughly linearly with age, and a significant reduction was already apparent by age roughly 40. Estimates of total diversity from one million sequenced T cells were regarded as lower bounds and underestimates.

The specimen was blood. The V and J segments used are TRBV4-3 and TRBJ2-2; TRBD2 aligns with 11 central bases. The TCR originated in an older woman in good health. CDR3 loop: CASSPRPILAGGSDTGELFF. The DNA sequence reads TGCGCCAGCAGCCCAAGACCCATCTTAGCGGGGGGGTCCGACACCGGGGAGCTGTTTTTT.